Described below is a single TCR beta chain sequence and its context. This CDR3 has 13 residues. Germline trimming cut 2 bases from V and 5 bases from J; bases unmatched to any gene: 1. Germline-derived CDR1 and CDR2 are SGHRS and YFSETQ. This sample is part of a study of blood T cell repertoires in COVID-19. TCRdb's table, derived via immunoSEQ multiplex PCR, lists solely in-frame clones and lacks some. The table has 200,000 to 250,000 clones, roughly 86% seen once. The chain uses TRBV5-1 and TRBJ1-5, with TRBD1 identical over 7 bases. The sequenced material came from peripheral blood. The receptor comes from a woman in her fifties or sixties with acute or convalescent COVID-19. CDR3: CASSFTGDQPQHF. In nucleotides, the CDR3 is TGCGCCAGCAGCTTTACAGGGGATCAGCCCCAGCATTTT.